This T cell receptor beta chain was sequenced in a study of CD8 T cells in ankylosing spondylitis. This CDR3 has 15 residues. V was clipped by 2 bases and J by 1 base, with 10 bases between them. Germline CDR1 is SGHDT and CDR2 is YYEEEE. Libraries of TCR beta came from quantitative 5'-RACE with molecular barcodes. MiXCR, applied by TCRdb to the 5' RACE reads, yields one record per CDR3 protein. The data contain 150,000 to 250,000 distinct CDR3 sequences, 9.5% to 15% of them singletons. This receptor was identified in a male donor with ankylosing spondylitis or in good health (not recorded which). The gene calls are TRBV5-6 and TRBJ2-1; no clear D gene. Sequences were obtained from blood, either unsorted or a sorted T cell fraction (not recorded which). CDR3 loop: CASSFASVSYNEQFF. CDR3 DNA: TGTGCCAGCAGCTTCGCCAGCGTATCCTACAATGAGCAGTTCTTC. The full variable domain, with the rest looked up from reference TRBV5-6 and TRBJ2-1, is DAGVTQSPTHLIKTRGQQVTLRCSPKSGHDTVSWYQQALGQGPQFIFQYYEEEERQRGNFPDRFSGHQFPNYSSELNVNALLLGDSALYLCASSFASVSYNEQFFGPGTRLTVL.